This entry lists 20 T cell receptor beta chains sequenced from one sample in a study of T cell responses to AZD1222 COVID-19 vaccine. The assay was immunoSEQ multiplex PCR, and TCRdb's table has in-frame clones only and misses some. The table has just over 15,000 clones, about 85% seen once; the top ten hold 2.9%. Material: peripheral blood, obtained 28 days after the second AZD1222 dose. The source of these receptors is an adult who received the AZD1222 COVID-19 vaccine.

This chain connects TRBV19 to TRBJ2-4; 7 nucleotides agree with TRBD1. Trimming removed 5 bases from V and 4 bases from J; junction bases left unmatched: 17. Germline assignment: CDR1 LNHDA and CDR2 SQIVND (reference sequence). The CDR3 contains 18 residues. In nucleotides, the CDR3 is TGTGCCAGTAGTGGGGCCGGGGACAGTCTGAGCCCTAAAAACATTCAGTACTTC. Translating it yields CASSGAGDSLSPKNIQYF.

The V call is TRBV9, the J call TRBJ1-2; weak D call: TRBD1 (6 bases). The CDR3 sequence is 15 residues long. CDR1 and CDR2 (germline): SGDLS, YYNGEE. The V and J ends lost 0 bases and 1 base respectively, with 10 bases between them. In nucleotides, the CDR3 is TGTGCCAGCAGCGTAGGCGGGGACAATAACTATGGCTACACCTTC. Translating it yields CASSVGGDNNYGYTF.

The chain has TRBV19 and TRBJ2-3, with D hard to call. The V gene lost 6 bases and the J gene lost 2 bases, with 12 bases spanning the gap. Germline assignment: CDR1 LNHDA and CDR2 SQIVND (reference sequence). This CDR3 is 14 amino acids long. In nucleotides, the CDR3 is TGTGCCAGTAGCCTTTGGCAGGACACAGATACGCAGTATTTT. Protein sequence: CASSLWQDTDTQYF.

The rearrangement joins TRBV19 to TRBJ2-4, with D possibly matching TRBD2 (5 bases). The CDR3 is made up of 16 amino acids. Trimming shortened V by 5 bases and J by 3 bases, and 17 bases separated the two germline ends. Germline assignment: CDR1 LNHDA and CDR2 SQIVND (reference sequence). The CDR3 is CASSPVGEQYKNIQYF. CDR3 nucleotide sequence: TGTGCCAGTAGTCCCGTTGGGGAGCAATACAAAAACATTCAGTACTTC.

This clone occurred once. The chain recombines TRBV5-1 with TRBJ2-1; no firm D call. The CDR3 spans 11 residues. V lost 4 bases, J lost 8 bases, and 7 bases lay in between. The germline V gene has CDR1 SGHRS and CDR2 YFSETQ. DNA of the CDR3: TGCGCCAGCAGCACTTATGATGAGCAGTTCTTC. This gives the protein CASSTYDEQFF.

CDR3 loop: CASSVSGRRNGYTF. The CDR3 nucleotides read TGTGCCAGCAGTGTGTCGGGACGTAGGAATGGCTACACCTTC. This chain connects TRBV28 to TRBJ1-2; D perhaps matches TRBD1 (5 bases). V was cut by 5 bases and J by 6 bases, with 16 bases left in between. The CDR3 is made up of 14 amino acids. Per germline, CDR1 MDHEN and CDR2 SYDVKM.

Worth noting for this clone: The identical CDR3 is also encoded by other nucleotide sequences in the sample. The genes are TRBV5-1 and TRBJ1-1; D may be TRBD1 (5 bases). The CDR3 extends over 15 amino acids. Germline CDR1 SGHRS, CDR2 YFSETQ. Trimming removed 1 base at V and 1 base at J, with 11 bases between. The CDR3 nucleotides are TGCGCCAGCAGCTTGAGTCCGGGGACGAACACTGAAGCTTTCTTT. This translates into CASSLSPGTNTEAFF.

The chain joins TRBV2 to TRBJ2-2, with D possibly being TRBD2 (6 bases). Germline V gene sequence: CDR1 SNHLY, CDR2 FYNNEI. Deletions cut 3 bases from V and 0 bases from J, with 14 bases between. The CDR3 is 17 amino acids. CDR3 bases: TGTGCCAGCAGTGAGGAAGCGGGTCCTACGAACACCGGGGAGCTGTTTTTT. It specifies CASSEEAGPTNTGELFF. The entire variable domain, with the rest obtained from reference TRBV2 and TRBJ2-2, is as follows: EPEVTQTPSHQVTQMGQEVILRCVPISNHLYFYWYRQILGQKVEFLVSFYNNEISEKSEIFDDQFSVERPDGSNFTLKIRSTKLEDSAMYFCASSEEAGPTNTGELFFGEGSRLTVL.

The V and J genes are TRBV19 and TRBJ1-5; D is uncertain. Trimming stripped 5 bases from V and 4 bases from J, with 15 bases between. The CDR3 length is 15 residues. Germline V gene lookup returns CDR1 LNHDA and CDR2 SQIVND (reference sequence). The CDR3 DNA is TGTGCCAGTAGTCCCCCGAGCGCTCCAAATCAGCCCCAGCATTTT. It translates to CASSPPSAPNQPQHF.

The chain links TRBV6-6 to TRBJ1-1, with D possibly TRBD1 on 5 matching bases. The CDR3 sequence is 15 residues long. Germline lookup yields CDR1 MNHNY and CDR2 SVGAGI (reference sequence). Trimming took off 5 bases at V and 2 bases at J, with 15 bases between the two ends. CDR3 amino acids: CASSGTGNSNTEAFF. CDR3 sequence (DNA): TGTGCCAGCAGTGGGACCGGGAACTCTAACACTGAAGCTTTCTTT.

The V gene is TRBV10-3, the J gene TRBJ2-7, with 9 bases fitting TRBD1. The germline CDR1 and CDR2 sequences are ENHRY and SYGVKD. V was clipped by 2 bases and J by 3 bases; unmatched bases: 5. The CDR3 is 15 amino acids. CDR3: CAISERETGGYEQYF. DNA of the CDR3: TGTGCCATCAGTGAGAGGGAGACAGGGGGCTACGAGCAGTACTTC.

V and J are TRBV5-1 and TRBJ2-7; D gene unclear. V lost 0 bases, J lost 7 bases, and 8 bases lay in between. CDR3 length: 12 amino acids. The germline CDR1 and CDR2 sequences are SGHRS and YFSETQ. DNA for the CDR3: TGCGCCAGCAGCTTGGTGGGCTCGGAGCAGTACTTC. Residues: CASSLVGSEQYF.

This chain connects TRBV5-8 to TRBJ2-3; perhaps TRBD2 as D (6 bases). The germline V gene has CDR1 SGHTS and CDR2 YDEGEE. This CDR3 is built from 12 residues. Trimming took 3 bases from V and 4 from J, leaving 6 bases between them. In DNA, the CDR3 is TGTGCCAGCAGCTGGGGGGCAGATACGCAGTATTTT. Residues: CASSWGADTQYF.

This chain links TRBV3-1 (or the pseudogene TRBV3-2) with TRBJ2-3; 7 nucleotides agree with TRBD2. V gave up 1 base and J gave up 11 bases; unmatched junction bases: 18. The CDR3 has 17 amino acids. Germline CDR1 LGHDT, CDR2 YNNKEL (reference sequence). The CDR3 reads CASSQGLGGRAGLRQYF. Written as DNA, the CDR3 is TGTGCCAGCAGCCAAGGCTTGGGTGGGAGGGCCGGACTAAGGCAGTATTTT.

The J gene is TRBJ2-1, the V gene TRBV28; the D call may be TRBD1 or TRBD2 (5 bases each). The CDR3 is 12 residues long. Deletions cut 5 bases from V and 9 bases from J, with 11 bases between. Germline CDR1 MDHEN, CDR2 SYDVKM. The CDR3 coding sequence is TGTGCCAGCAGTACGGGACGCATTGAGCAGTTCTTC. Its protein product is CASSTGRIEQFF.

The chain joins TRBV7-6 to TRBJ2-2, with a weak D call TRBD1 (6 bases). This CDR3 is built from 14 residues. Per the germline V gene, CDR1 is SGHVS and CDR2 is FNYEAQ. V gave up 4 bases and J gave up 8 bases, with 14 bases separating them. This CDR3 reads CASSSRGMGGELFF. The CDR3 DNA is TGTGCCAGCAGCTCCAGGGGCATGGGGGGGGAGCTGTTTTTT.

The CDR3 sequence: CASSQEVSGGPYNEQFF. CDR3 in DNA: TGCGCCAGCAGCCAAGAGGTTAGCGGGGGCCCCTACAATGAGCAGTTCTTC. The V gene is TRBV4-3, the J gene TRBJ2-1; 9 nucleotides align to TRBD2. The ends lost 0 bases at V and 2 bases at J; junction bases unmatched: 5. In germline, CDR1 is LGHNA, CDR2 YSLEER. There are 17 residues in the CDR3.

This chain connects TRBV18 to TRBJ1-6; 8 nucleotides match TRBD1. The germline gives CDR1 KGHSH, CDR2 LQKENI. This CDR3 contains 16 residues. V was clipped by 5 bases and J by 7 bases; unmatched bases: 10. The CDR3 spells CASSTGTGGLNSPLHF. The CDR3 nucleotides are TGTGCCAGCTCAACAGGGACAGGCGGCCTAAATTCACCCCTCCACTTT. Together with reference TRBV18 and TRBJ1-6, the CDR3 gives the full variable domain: NAGVMQNPRHLVRRRGQEARLRCSPMKGHSHVYWYRQLPEEGLKFMVYLQKENIIDESGMPKERFSAEFPKEGPSILRIQQVVRGDSAAYFCASSTGTGGLNSPLHFGNGTRLTVT.

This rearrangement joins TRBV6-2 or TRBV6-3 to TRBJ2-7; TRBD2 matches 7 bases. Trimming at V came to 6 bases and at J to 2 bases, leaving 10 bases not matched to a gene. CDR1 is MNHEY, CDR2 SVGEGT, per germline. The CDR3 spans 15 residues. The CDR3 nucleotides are TGTGCCAGCAGCCGCCTTAGGCTAGCGGCCTACGAGCAGTACTTC. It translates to CASSRLRLAAYEQYF.

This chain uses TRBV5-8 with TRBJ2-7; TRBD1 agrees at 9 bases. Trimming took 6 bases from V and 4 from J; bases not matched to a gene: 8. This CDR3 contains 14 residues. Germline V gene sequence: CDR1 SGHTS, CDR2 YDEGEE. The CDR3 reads CASIRGTGRYEQYF. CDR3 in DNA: TGTGCCAGCATCCGAGGGACAGGGAGGTACGAGCAGTACTTC.